This TCR beta chain was observed in a study of cytomegalovirus exposure and HLA in healthy donors. This clone has more than one count but fewer than ten. Germline loops: CDR1 MRHNA, CDR2 SNTAGT. V was trimmed by 3 bases and J by 8 bases, leaving 17 bases between them. The CDR3 loop spans 15 amino acids. The PCR employed 60 Vbeta primers together with 13 Jbeta primers. The repertoire was sequenced with immunoSEQ multiplex PCR; TCRdb's copy has only in-frame clones and lacks some. The data contain 120,000 to 150,000 clones, around 67% of them seen just once; the ten biggest clones take up 1.5% to 2%. Sequencing used PBMCs. This clonotype was obtained from a woman aged 18 to 35 in good health and CMV-seronegative. The chain has TRBV6-4 and TRBJ2-1; maybe TRBD2 (6 bases). The CDR3 protein is CASSEGGIRIHEQFF. The CDR3 coding sequence is TGTGCCAGCAGTGAAGGAGGGATACGAATCCATGAGCAGTTCTTC.